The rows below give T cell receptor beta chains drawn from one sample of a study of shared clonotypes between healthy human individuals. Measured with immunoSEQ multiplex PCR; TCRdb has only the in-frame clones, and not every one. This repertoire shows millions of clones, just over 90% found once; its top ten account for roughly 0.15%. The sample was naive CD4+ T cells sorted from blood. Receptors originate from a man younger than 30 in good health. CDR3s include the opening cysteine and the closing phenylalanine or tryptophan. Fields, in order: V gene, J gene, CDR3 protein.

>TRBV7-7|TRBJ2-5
CASSLGQGRGEETQYF
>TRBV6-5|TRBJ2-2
CASSYLRQGNGELFF
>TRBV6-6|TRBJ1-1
CASSYPPGSEAFF
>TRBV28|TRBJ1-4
CASTSTGENEKLFF
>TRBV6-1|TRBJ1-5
CASSEAQNNQPQHF
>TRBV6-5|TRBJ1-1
CASSYQGWNTEAFF
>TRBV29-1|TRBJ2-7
CSPATGPFDEQYF
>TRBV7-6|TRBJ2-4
CASSLTGGGPKNIQYF
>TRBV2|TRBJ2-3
CASRKRLVTQRGDTQYF
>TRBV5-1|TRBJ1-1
CASSFLGHSNTEAFF
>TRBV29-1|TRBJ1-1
CSAPEGSKNTEAFF
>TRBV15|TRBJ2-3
CATSIREDTDTQYF
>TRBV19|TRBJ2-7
CASRGESGRTGEQYF
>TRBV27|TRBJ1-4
CASRGAPNEKLFF
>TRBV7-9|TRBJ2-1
CASSLATGGYNEQFF
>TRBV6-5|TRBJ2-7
CASSYRSAGGYEQYF